This T cell receptor beta chain came from a study of cytomegalovirus exposure and HLA in healthy donors. Every donor was a healthy person donating bone marrow. 60 Vbeta and 13 Jbeta primers were used in PCR. The data were produced by immunoSEQ multiplex PCR, yet TCRdb's version contains in-frame clones alone and is incomplete. The sample table sets out around 100,000 clones. Study-wide findings and caveats: Another analysis was done later, and it associated 16,951 TCR beta sequences with HLA alleles at 0.05 false discovery rate. Later analysis demonstrated an association between a missense DCLRE1C variant and TCR beta V- and J-gene trimming.

This CDR3 has 15 residues. On this clone: What it binds is unknown.

The genes are TRBV21-1 and TRBJ2-6; the tabulated D call, TRBD1, remains unverified against the DNA. TRBV21-1 has pseudogene status. The specimen was PBMCs. The clonotype was recovered from a man in his forties in good health and CMV-seronegative. The CDR3 loop reads CASSTGQTGANVLTF. The CDR3 region has the DNA TGTGCCAGCAGCACGGGACAGACTGGGGCCAACGTCCTGACTTTC.